This TCR beta chain was identified during a study of cytomegalovirus exposure and HLA in healthy donors. Trimming took 7 bases from V and 8 from J; bases not matched to a gene: 10. Germline assignment: CDR1 LNHDA and CDR2 SQIVND (reference sequence). This CDR3 spans 14 amino acids. Primers: 60 Vbeta forward and 13 Jbeta reverse. Generated by immunoSEQ multiplex PCR, the TCRdb table keeps only in-frame clones and is missing some. This sample carries 150,000 or so clones, roughly 90% of them seen once, and the ten largest clones take under 2.5%. Specimen: PBMCs. This receptor was identified in a woman under 30 in good health and CMV-seronegative. The chain uses TRBV19 and TRBJ1-3; 8 nucleotides agree with TRBD1. The DNA for the CDR3 is TGTGCCAGTACTCGGACAGGGTCAAGTTACACCATATATTTT. Protein product: CASTRTGSSYTIYF.